This T cell receptor (beta chain) was recovered during a study of blood T cell repertoires in COVID-19. In the study's own analysis: Estimation of nucleated cell counts was performed using reference gene primer amplification. Only in-frame clones appear in the TCRdb table, and some are missing; sequencing was by immunoSEQ multiplex PCR. V, J and clone size reflect that table, while D and trimming were determined from the DNA. The sample lists 75,000 to 90,000 clones, around 87% occurring once. From germline, CDR1 is SGDLS and CDR2 YYNGEE. The V gene end was trimmed by 3 bases and the J gene end by 1 base; junction bases not matched to a gene: 12. The CDR3 runs to 18 residues.

Sequenced sample: peripheral blood. This chain links TRBV9 with TRBJ2-3; 9 bases match TRBD2. The TCR was taken from an elderly man with active or convalescent COVID-19. CDR3 DNA sequence: TGTGCCAGCAGCGCCGTTTCACACCCTAGCGGGGGCACAGATACGCAGTATTTT. This encodes CASSAVSHPSGGTDTQYF.